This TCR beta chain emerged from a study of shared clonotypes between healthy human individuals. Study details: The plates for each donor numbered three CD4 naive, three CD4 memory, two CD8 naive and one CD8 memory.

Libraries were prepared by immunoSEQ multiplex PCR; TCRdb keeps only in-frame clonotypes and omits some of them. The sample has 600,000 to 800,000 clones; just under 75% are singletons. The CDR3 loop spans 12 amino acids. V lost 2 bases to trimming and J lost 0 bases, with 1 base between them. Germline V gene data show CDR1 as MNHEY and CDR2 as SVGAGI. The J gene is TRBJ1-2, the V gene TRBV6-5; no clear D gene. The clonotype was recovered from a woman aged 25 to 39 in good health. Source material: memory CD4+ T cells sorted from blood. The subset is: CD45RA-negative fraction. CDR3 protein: CASSYTNYGYTF. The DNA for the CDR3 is TGTGCCAGCAGTTACACTAACTATGGCTACACCTTC.